This TCR beta chain was recorded in a study of blood T cell repertoires in COVID-19. As handled by the study authors: Amplification with reference gene primers provided the estimates of nucleated cell counts. TCRdb's copy holds only in-frame clones and misses some; the assay was immunoSEQ multiplex PCR. That table gives V, J and clone size, and the DNA gave D and trimming. Among hundreds of thousands of clones listed, 75% to 90% were seen once. The CDR3 loop spans 13 amino acids. The V gene lost 11 bases and the J gene lost 4 bases, with 14 bases spanning the gap. Per germline, CDR1 KGHDR and CDR2 SFDVKD.

What was sequenced was peripheral blood. The chain combines TRBV24-1 with TRBJ1-5; D perhaps matches TRBD1 (6 bases). The receptor's source is a woman aged 25 to 45 with active or convalescent COVID-19. CDR3 nucleotides: TGTGCCAAACCAGGGACACAGAATCAGCCCCAGCATTTT. This gives the protein CAKPGTQNQPQHF.